This T cell receptor (beta chain) was profiled in a study of cytomegalovirus exposure and HLA in healthy donors. Study conclusions and caveats: Cytomegalovirus-associated status was assigned to approximately 160 TCR beta chains. Rates of TCR association differed by HLA locus in a later analysis, with DRB1 highest and HLA-C lowest.

Deletions cut 3 bases from V and 1 base from J, with 10 bases between. Germline CDR1 SGHRS, CDR2 YFSETQ. The CDR3 spans 15 residues. PCR primers comprised 60 Vbeta and 13 Jbeta primers. TCRdb's copy holds only in-frame clones and misses some; the assay was immunoSEQ multiplex PCR. This sample carries 150,000 to 200,000 clones, about four fifths of them seen once, and the ten largest clones take more than 1.5%. About this clone: What it recognizes is unknown.

The sample comprised PBMCs. The receptor was isolated from a man aged 18 to 29 in good health and CMV-seronegative. The rearrangement joins TRBV5-1 to TRBJ1-4; a weak D match, TRBD1 (6 bases). CDR3 coding DNA: TGCGCCAGCAGCTCAACAGGGAAAACTAATGAAAAACTGTTTTTT. This codes for CASSSTGKTNEKLFF.